Shown below are 21 T cell receptor beta chains from a single sample sequenced in a study of shared clonotypes between healthy human individuals. Some clones are missing from TCRdb's copy, which holds only in-frame ones; the method was immunoSEQ multiplex PCR. This table has some 790,000 clones, 72% appearing once. The sample taken for sequencing was memory CD4+ T cells sorted from blood. The subset denotes: CD45RA-negative fraction. The receptors stem from a woman aged 25 to 39 in good health.

This chain joins TRBV18 and TRBJ1-1; 12 nucleotides line up with TRBD1. The CDR3 spans 19 residues. The V gene's germline CDR1 is KGHSH and CDR2 LQKENI. After removal of 4 bases from V and 0 bases from J, the junction contained 12 bases not matched to a gene. The CDR3 sequence: CASSLFTGTGGLMNTEAFF. In nucleotides, the CDR3 is TGTGCCAGCTCACTTTTCACCGGGACAGGGGGCCTTATGAACACTGAAGCTTTCTTT.

The chain links TRBV19 to TRBJ2-1; 8 nucleotides align to TRBD2. This CDR3 has 15 amino acids. V shed 9 bases, J shed 8 bases, and the junction held 15 bases outside the gene matches. Germline-derived CDR1 and CDR2 are LNHDA and SQIVND (reference sequence). The CDR3 DNA reads TGTGCCAGCGCTGAGCGGGAGATCTCTGGCGATGAGCAGTTCTTC. Translated: CASAEREISGDEQFF.

The chain joins TRBV5-1 to TRBJ2-1; maybe TRBD1 (5 bases). In germline, CDR1 is SGHRS, CDR2 YFSETQ. V dropped 4 bases and J dropped 0 bases, with 14 bases sitting between them. The CDR3 is 16 residues long. CDR3 region: CASSPVDSSSYNEQFF. The CDR3 DNA follows: TGCGCCAGCAGCCCCGTAGACAGTAGCTCCTACAATGAGCAGTTCTTC.

The chain uses TRBV25-1 and TRBJ1-1; 8 nucleotides align to TRBD1. This CDR3 is 14 amino acids long. The V gene's germline CDR1 is MGHDK and CDR2 SYGVNS. Trimming removed 4 bases from V and 10 bases from J; junction bases left unmatched: 11. The CDR3 DNA is TGTGCCAGCAGTGCTCTCCTGGACAGGGCGGTAGCTTTCTTT. Its translation is CASSALLDRAVAFF. The whole variable domain, filled in from reference TRBV25-1 and TRBJ1-1, reads EADIYQTPRYLVIGTGKKITLECSQTMGHDKMYWYQQDPGMELHLIHYSYGVNSTEKGDLSSESTVSRIRTEHFPLTLESARPSHTSQYLCASSALLDRAVAFFGQGTRLTVV.

The CDR3 here is CATSRVGARGYGYTF. The CDR3 coding sequence is TGTGCCACCAGCAGAGTGGGAGCTCGGGGCTATGGCTACACCTTC. The V and J genes are TRBV15 and TRBJ1-2; unclear D gene. Per germline, CDR1 LNHNV and CDR2 YYDKDF (reference sequence). The CDR3 spans 15 residues. V lost 1 base, J lost 4 bases, and 13 bases lay in between.

This clone was found a few times. The chain uses TRBV28 and TRBJ2-7, with TRBD2 matching over 10 bases. V shed 10 bases, J shed 2 bases, and the junction held 8 bases outside the gene matches. The germline gives CDR1 MDHEN, CDR2 SYDVKM. There are 14 residues in the CDR3. The CDR3 DNA reads TGTGCCACCCTAAGACTAGCGGGTACCTACGAGCAGTACTTC. Its translation: CATLRLAGTYEQYF. Combining the CDR3 with reference TRBV28 and TRBJ2-7 gives the whole variable domain DVKVTQSSRYLVKRTGEKVFLECVQDMDHENMFWYRQDPGLGLRLIYFSYDVKMKEKGDIPEGYSVSREKKERFSLILESASTNQTSMYLCATLRLAGTYEQYFGPGTRLTVT.

CDR3 in amino acids: CASSMFPRGNSNQPQHF. For the CDR3, the DNA is TGTGCCAGTAGTATGTTTCCTCGGGGGAATAGCAATCAGCCCCAGCATTTT. The chain recombines TRBV19 with TRBJ1-5; D might be TRBD1 (5 bases). This CDR3 region has 17 residues. Germline values: CDR1 LNHDA, CDR2 SQIVND (reference sequence). V was clipped by 3 bases and J by 0 bases, with 15 bases between them. The variable domain in full, completed from reference TRBV19 and TRBJ1-5, reads DGGITQSPKYLFRKEGQNVTLSCEQNLNHDAMYWYRQDPGQGLRLIYYSQIVNDFQKGDIAEGYSVSREKKESFPLTVTSAQKNPTAFYLCASSMFPRGNSNQPQHFGDGTRLSIL.

The V call is TRBV19, the J call TRBJ2-1, with 12 nucleotides matching TRBD2. The CDR3 length is 16 residues. Germline CDR1 is LNHDA and CDR2 is SQIVND (reference sequence). V was clipped by 5 bases and J by 15 bases; unmatched bases: 17. CDR3 coding DNA: TGTGCCAGTAGTGAGGGCGGCGCTAGCGGGAGGGACAGGCTGTTCTTC. Amino acid sequence: CASSEGGASGRDRLFF.

The rearrangement uses TRBV7-9 and TRBJ2-1, with 9 bases matching TRBD2. Germline CDR1 and CDR2: SEHNR and FQNEAQ (reference sequence). After removal of 2 bases from V and 8 bases from J, the junction contained 10 bases not matched to a gene. The CDR3 is made up of 16 amino acids. The CDR3 is CASSLKWASGNHEQFF. DNA for the CDR3: TGTGCCAGCAGCTTAAAATGGGCTAGCGGGAACCATGAGCAGTTCTTC. Drawing the rest from reference TRBV7-9 and TRBJ2-1, the complete variable domain is DTGVSQNPRHKITKRGQNVTFRCDPISEHNRLYWYRQTLGQGPEFLTYFQNEAQLEKSRLLSDRFSAERPKGSFSTLEIQRTEQGDSAMYLCASSLKWASGNHEQFFGPGTRLTVL.

The rearrangement uses TRBV4-1 and TRBJ2-5, with 16 positions matching TRBD2. Germline-derived CDR1 and CDR2 are MGHRA and YSYEKL. The junction had 1 base not matched to a gene; V was cut back by 1 base and J by 2 bases. The CDR3 length is 17 residues. This CDR3 reads CASSQGGLAGGQETQYF. The CDR3 nucleotides read TGCGCCAGCAGCCAAGGGGGACTAGCGGGAGGGCAAGAGACCCAGTACTTC.

The chain uses TRBV2 and TRBJ2-1, with D hard to call. Trimming cost V 3 bases and J 2 bases, with 11 bases left between them. This CDR3 comprises 15 residues. Germline CDR1 is SNHLY and CDR2 is FYNNEI. The DNA of the CDR3 is TGTGCCAGCAGTGACCTAGACCCCGCCTACAATGAGCAGTTCTTC. This gives the protein CASSDLDPAYNEQFF.

Remarks on this clone: Distinct nucleotide sequences in the sample also encode this CDR3. The chain joins TRBV28 to TRBJ1-2; D gene uncertain. CDR1 is MDHEN, CDR2 SYDVKM, per germline. The germline V and J ends were trimmed by 6 bases and 2 bases, with 10 bases remaining between them. The CDR3 totals 13 residues. CDR3 sequence: CASSRGLNYGYTF. CDR3 bases: TGTGCCAGCAGCCGAGGACTGAACTATGGCTACACCTTC.

This clone has just a few counts. This same CDR3 is encoded by further DNA sequences in the sample. The chain couples TRBV7-9 to TRBJ1-2, with D unresolved. Trimming stripped 6 bases from V and 4 bases from J, with 9 bases between. This CDR3 has 12 residues. Germline-derived CDR1 and CDR2 are SEHNR and FQNEAQ (reference sequence). CDR3 bases: TGTGCCAGCAGTTCAGAGGCCTATGGCTACACCTTC. Translating it yields CASSSEAYGYTF.

The chain combines TRBV5-1 with TRBJ2-2; 7 nucleotides agree with TRBD1. The germline V gene has CDR1 SGHRS and CDR2 YFSETQ. The CDR3 extends over 16 amino acids. Trimming at V came to 7 bases and at J to 7 bases, leaving 16 bases not matched to a gene. CDR3 nucleotides: TGCGCCAGCTCTACTGAAGCCAGGGGGATTGGCGGGGAGCTGTTTTTT. Encoded protein: CASSTEARGIGGELFF.

This clone was detected only a few times. V is TRBV28 and J is TRBJ2-5; 7 nucleotides match TRBD1. The germline CDR1 and CDR2 sequences are MDHEN and SYDVKM. Trimming removed 4 bases from V and 1 base from J; junction bases left unmatched: 6. The CDR3 is 15 residues long. CDR3 nucleotide sequence: TGTGCCAGCAGTTCCCCACAGGGGCCCCAAGAGACCCAGTACTTC. Its protein is CASSSPQGPQETQYF.

This chain uses TRBV25-1 with TRBJ2-7, with no clear D. The V end was cut by 2 bases, the J end by 6 bases, with 17 bases between. CDR3 length: 15 residues. The V gene's germline CDR1 is MGHDK and CDR2 SYGVNS. CDR3 nucleotides: TGTGCCAGCAGTGAAGGACCGGGCCATGGGGTCGAGCAGTACTTC. Protein product: CASSEGPGHGVEQYF.

CDR3 nucleotide sequence: TGTGCCAGCTCACCAGGGTTATCCGAAGAGCAGTACTTC. Its protein is CASSPGLSEEQYF. The chain employs TRBV18 and TRBJ2-7; D not resolved. Germline loops: CDR1 KGHSH, CDR2 LQKENI. V gave up 2 bases and J gave up 7 bases, with 12 bases separating them. There are 13 residues in the CDR3. Supplemented by reference TRBV18 and TRBJ2-7, the full variable domain reads NAGVMQNPRHLVRRRGQEARLRCSPMKGHSHVYWYRQLPEEGLKFMVYLQKENIIDESGMPKERFSAEFPKEGPSILRIQQVVRGDSAAYFCASSPGLSEEQYFGPGTRLTVT.

Notes on this clone: This sequence may be a read error, since a much larger clone differs from it by one base. The same CDR3 is also encoded by other DNA sequences in this sample. This rearrangement joins TRBV11-2 to TRBJ2-7, with 7 bases that match TRBD1. The CDR3 runs 14 residues. Germline values: CDR1 SGHAT, CDR2 FQNNGV. V lost 5 bases, J lost 3 bases, and 7 bases stayed unmatched. The CDR3, as DNA: TGTGCCAGCAGCACGCAACGGGACAGCTACGAGCAGTACTTC. It is translated as CASSTQRDSYEQYF. Looking up the rest from reference TRBV11-2 and TRBJ2-7 gives the full variable domain: EAGVAQSPRYKIIEKRQSVAFWCNPISGHATLYWYQQILGQGPKLLIQFQNNGVVDDSQLPKDRFSAERLKGVDSTLKIQPAKLEDSAVYLCASSTQRDSYEQYFGPGTRLTVT.

This chain connects TRBV5-1 to TRBJ2-5; possibly TRBD2 for D (5 bases). Trimming shortened V by 4 bases and J by 0 bases, and 13 bases separated the two germline ends. Germline CDR1 reads SGHRS; CDR2 reads YFSETQ. The CDR3 extends over 15 amino acids. The CDR3 is CASSVLTGYQETQYF. Here the CDR3 DNA reads TGCGCCAGCAGCGTTCTGACGGGGTACCAAGAGACCCAGTACTTC.

This clone was picked up one time. This sequence joins TRBV29-1 and TRBJ2-2; 8 nucleotides align to TRBD1. J gave up 5 bases and V 5 bases, and 1 base lay outside the gene matches. CDR1 is SQVTM and CDR2 is ANQGSEA in the germline V gene. This CDR3 region has 12 residues. The CDR3 coding sequence is TGCAGCGTTACAGGGGGAACCGGGGAGCTGTTTTTT. This encodes CSVTGGTGELFF.

The chain uses TRBV29-1 and TRBJ1-4; D gene unclear. This CDR3 comprises 12 residues. The V and J ends lost 6 bases and 6 bases respectively, with 11 bases between them. In germline, CDR1 is SQVTM, CDR2 ANQGSEA. This chain's CDR3 is CSVGSIDEKLFF. CDR3 sequence (DNA): TGCAGCGTCGGATCAATAGATGAAAAACTGTTTTTT.